Listed below are T cell receptor beta chains from one sample, sequenced in a study of radiation and T cells in renal cell carcinoma. Profiled with immunoSEQ multiplex PCR; TCRdb holds only in-frame clones, not every one. The table records about 49,000 clones, around 83% of them present only once. The sequenced sample was blood, obtained from a patient whose treatment included radiotherapy and nephrectomy. Receptor source: a woman in her 70s with renal cell carcinoma. The conserved cysteine and the conserved F or W are not part of the CDR3 here. D genes are given only for firm matches.

j_call d_call v_call cdr3_aa
TRBJ2-2 TRBD2 TRBV19 ASSIDLAGAAGELF
TRBJ1-6 NA TRBV7-3 ASSLWGGADSPLH
TRBJ2-1 TRBD2 TRBV7-2 ASSVSGGFNNEQF
TRBJ2-3 NA TRBV7-9 ASSSEGGTDTQY
TRBJ1-2 NA TRBV5-1 ASSLAPRGGLNYGYT
TRBJ2-1 TRBD2 TRBV5-1 ASSLSLAGGKEQF
TRBJ2-1 TRBD2 TRBV7-9 ATPIGGSNEQF
TRBJ2-7 TRBD2 TRBV27 ASKVSGLAGVIEQY
TRBJ2-1 TRBD2 TRBV27 ASSLESSGRSQGNEQF
TRBJ2-2 TRBD2 TRBV4-1 ASSQGGLAGGRTGELF
TRBJ2-3 NA TRBV19 ASSRTIRPPDTQY
TRBJ2-7 TRBD2 TRBV6-6 ASSTSGIGYEQY
TRBJ1-3 NA TRBV7-9 ASSLQGSSGNTIY
TRBJ2-3 TRBD1 TRBV9 ASSPGQGADTQY
TRBJ2-5 TRBD2 TRBV7-3 ASSLAGGFQETQY
TRBJ2-1 NA TRBV19 ASTPQAGRFYNEQF
TRBJ2-3 NA TRBV1 TRVVNGPMADTQY
TRBJ2-1 TRBD2 TRBV5-1 ASSGTTHSSYNEQF
TRBJ1-1 NA TRBV11-2 ASSLRLNTEAF
TRBJ2-1 TRBD2 TRBV6-1 ASNLAGGVEQF
TRBJ1-1 TRBD1 TRBV10-3 AISPGQGNTEAF
TRBJ1-4 NA TRBV10-3 AISESGEAEKLF
TRBJ1-1 NA TRBV6-7 ASSYQGYTEAF
TRBJ1-2 NA TRBV6-1 ASSESSDRWYGYT
TRBJ2-7 NA TRBV19 ASSERGWEQY
TRBJ2-7 NA TRBV6-1 ASTRTVPYEQY
TRBJ2-3 TRBD2 TRBV19 ASTLWAGGSDTQY
TRBJ1-2 NA TRBV6-5 ASRPTGYSGYT
TRBJ2-5 NA TRBV9 ASSRQLLEETQY
TRBJ2-1 TRBD2 TRBV9 ASSVVAGGLNEQF
TRBJ2-7 TRBD1 TRBV19 ASSRQGANEQY
TRBJ2-5 TRBD2 TRBV5-4 ASSGGLAGGPQETQY
TRBJ2-1 TRBD1 TRBV2 ASSPSGTGYNEQF
TRBJ2-7 NA TRBV29-1 SVEGRGELEQY
TRBJ2-1 TRBD2 TRBV5-1 ASSLGAGGASGEQF
TRBJ1-1 TRBD1 TRBV25-1 ASSGYRGVTEAF
TRBJ2-7 TRBD1 TRBV6-5 ASRDPGQGDEQY
TRBJ2-3 TRBD2 TRBV19 ASSIRTSGDSDTQY
TRBJ2-3 NA TRBV7-8 ASSLQAARADTQY
TRBJ2-7 TRBD2 TRBV7-6 ASSLGGLAGDYEQY